These T cell receptor beta chains were read from a single sample in a study of blood T cell repertoires in COVID-19. Generated by immunoSEQ multiplex PCR, the TCRdb table keeps only in-frame clones and is missing some. Of roughly 230,000 clones in the sample, 75% to 85% were seen once. The sample consisted of peripheral blood. The source of these receptors is a woman aged 45-60 years with acute or convalescent COVID-19. Each CDR3 is given with its conserved first and last residue. A D gene is named only where the DNA matches it firmly. For some rows the clone size is stated as once, few or many, or as a class when expanded; others skip it.

D gene,J gene,V gene,clone size,CDR3 protein,CDR3 DNA
NA,TRBJ2-2,TRBV7-9,NA,CASSRTIQSTGELFF,TGTGCCAGCAGCCGCACGATACAGAGCACCGGGGAGCTGTTTTTT
TRBD1,TRBJ1-2,TRBV28,NA,CASSLTQGGETNYGYTF,TGTGCCAGCAGTTTAACACAGGGGGGAGAAACTAACTATGGCTACACCTTC
NA,TRBJ2-4,TRBV19,NA,CASSIVNREVKNIQYF,TGTGCCAGTAGTATCGTCAACAGGGAAGTCAAAAACATTCAGTACTTC
NA,TRBJ1-5,TRBV28,NA,CASSLSPQYSNQPQHF,TGTGCCAGCAGTTTATCCCCACAGTATAGCAATCAGCCCCAGCATTTT
TRBD1,TRBJ2-1,TRBV28,NA,CASGQGYNEQFF,TGTGCCAGCGGACAGGGTTACAATGAGCAGTTCTTC
TRBD2,TRBJ2-7,TRBV10-3,NA,CAIKTSGGADEQYF,TGTGCCATCAAGACTAGCGGGGGGGCGGACGAGCAGTACTTC
NA,TRBJ2-1,TRBV19,NA,CASMGHEQFF,TGTGCCAGTATGGGGCATGAGCAGTTCTTC
TRBD1,TRBJ2-6,TRBV5-1,NA,CASSSGTGSAGANVLTF,TGCGCCAGCAGCTCGGGGACAGGATCGGCTGGGGCCAACGTCCTGACTTTC
NA,TRBJ2-7,TRBV7-2,NA,CASSLAIQGWEQYF,TGTGCCAGCAGCTTAGCGATTCAGGGTTGGGAGCAGTACTTC
NA,TRBJ2-1,TRBV10-3,NA,CAISEPGQHNEQFF,TGTGCCATCAGTGAGCCCGGACAGCACAATGAGCAGTTCTTC
NA,TRBJ1-5,TRBV7-2,NA,CASSLGPGEAQPQHF,TGTGCCAGCAGCTTAGGGCCGGGAGAGGCTCAGCCCCAGCATTTT
NA,TRBJ1-2,TRBV9,NA,CASSRQASNYGYTF,TGTGCCAGCAGCCGGCAGGCCTCGAACTATGGCTACACCTTC
TRBD1,TRBJ1-1,TRBV6-1,NA,CASSQKGQVNTEAFF,TGTGCCAGCAGCCAGAAGGGACAGGTGAACACTGAAGCTTTCTTT
TRBD1,TRBJ2-1,TRBV14,NA,CASSQGGQGSREQFF,TGTGCCAGCAGCCAAGGGGGACAGGGCTCTCGGGAGCAGTTCTTC
TRBD2,TRBJ2-7,TRBV19,NA,CASSSQPSGIEQYF,TGTGCCAGTAGTTCACAACCTAGCGGAATCGAGCAGTACTTC
TRBD1,TRBJ2-5,TRBV9,NA,CASSVGGQGTTRYF,TGTGCCAGCAGCGTAGGTGGACAGGGCACCACCCGGTACTTC
TRBD1,TRBJ1-2,TRBV7-2,few,CASSIDRGRGYGYTF,TGTGCCAGCAGCATAGACAGGGGGCGCGGGTATGGCTACACCTTC
NA,TRBJ2-7,TRBV6-5,NA,CASSYGPGHRYEQYF,TGTGCCAGCAGTTACGGACCGGGACACCGCTACGAGCAGTACTTC
TRBD2,TRBJ2-1,TRBV4-2,NA,CASSQIAGGGNEQFF,TGTGCCAGCAGCCAAATAGCGGGAGGGGGGAATGAGCAGTTCTTC
TRBD2,TRBJ2-7,TRBV7-2,NA,CASSSLTSGRPYEQYF,TGTGCCAGCAGCTCCCTTACTAGCGGGAGACCCTACGAGCAGTACTTC
TRBD1,TRBJ2-2,TRBV5-1,NA,CASSLGQGLNTGELFF,TGCGCCAGCAGCTTGGGACAGGGGCTGAACACCGGGGAGCTGTTTTTT
TRBD1,TRBJ2-7,TRBV9,NA,CASSVATSATGYYEQYF,TGTGCCAGCAGCGTAGCTACTTCAGCGACAGGGTACTACGAGCAGTACTTC
NA,TRBJ1-3,TRBV28,few,CASRRTASGNTIYF,TGTGCCAGCAGGCGGACAGCCTCTGGAAACACCATATATTTT
NA,TRBJ1-1,TRBV19,NA,CASSMAVNTEAFF,TGTGCCAGTAGTATGGCGGTGAACACTGAAGCTTTCTTT
TRBD1,TRBJ2-7,TRBV6-2/TRBV6-3,NA,CASSFTGAYEQYF,TGTGCCAGCAGTTTTACAGGGGCCTACGAGCAGTACTTC
TRBD1,TRBJ1-1,TRBV28,once,CASSTGQGITEAFF,TGTGCCAGCAGTACGGGACAGGGGATCACTGAAGCTTTCTTT
TRBD1,TRBJ1-3,TRBV18,NA,CASSPDRGTGNTIYF,TGTGCCAGCTCCCCGGACAGGGGGACTGGAAACACCATATATTTT
NA,TRBJ1-1,TRBV12-2,few,CAIFPEAFF,TGTGCAATATTTCCTGAAGCTTTCTTT
NA,TRBJ2-7,TRBV12-3/TRBV12-4,NA,CASRGYQGHEQYF,TGTGCCAGCAGGGGGTATCAGGGCCACGAGCAGTACTTC
NA,TRBJ1-3,TRBV27,NA,CASMQGYGNTIYF,TGTGCCAGCATGCAGGGTTACGGAAACACCATATATTTT
TRBD1,TRBJ2-1,TRBV6-5,NA,CASSSGQGHNEQFF,TGTGCCAGCAGTTCGGGACAGGGACACAATGAGCAGTTCTTC